Listed here are 26 T cell receptor beta chains from one sample, sequenced in a study of cytomegalovirus exposure and HLA in healthy donors. TCRdb's copy holds only in-frame clones and misses some; the assay was immunoSEQ multiplex PCR. The repertoire holds roughly 120,000 clones, with 70% to 90% as singletons. The sequencing sample was made of PBMCs. The receptors derive from a woman aged 18-29 years in good health and CMV-seropositive.

The rearrangement joins TRBV5-1 to TRBJ1-1; TRBD1 agrees at 7 bases. There are 15 residues in the CDR3. Germline loops: CDR1 SGHRS, CDR2 YFSETQ. The V and J ends lost 0 bases and 1 base, in that order; junction bases with no gene match: 3. The CDR3 sequence is CASSLAGQKNTEAFF. The CDR3 nucleotides are TGCGCCAGCAGCTTGGCGGGACAGAAGAACACTGAAGCTTTCTTT.

As to this clone: Sequence at one end of the junction differs from germline and may be a read error. The chain carries TRBV7-7 and TRBJ2-7; no firm D call. CDR3 length: 13 amino acids. Germline V gives CDR1 SSHAT, CDR2 FNYEAQ (reference sequence). The CDR3 DNA follows: TGTGCTAGCAGCTTAGGGCAGAACTACGAGCAGTACTTC. Residues: CASSLGQNYEQYF.

CDR3 bases: TGTGCCAGCAGTCCCCGACAGGGGGTAACAGCTTTCTTT. This gives the protein CASSPRQGVTAFF. The gene calls are TRBV6-6 and TRBJ1-1; TRBD1 aligns across 9 bases. The V and J ends lost 5 bases and 10 bases, in that order; junction bases with no gene match: 8. The germline CDR1 and CDR2 sequences are MNHNY and SVGAGI (reference sequence). The CDR3 totals 13 residues.

This sequence joins TRBV15 and TRBJ2-7; D gene ambiguous. V dropped 5 bases and J dropped 2 bases, with 10 bases sitting between them. Germline loops: CDR1 LNHNV, CDR2 YYDKDF (reference sequence). The CDR3 runs 13 residues. The CDR3 nucleotides read TGTGCCACCAGCGGCGGCCTCACCTACGAGCAGTACTTC. Translating gives CATSGGLTYEQYF.

The chain recombines TRBV30 with TRBJ2-7; D uncertain. The germline gives CDR1 GTSNPN, CDR2 SVGIG (reference sequence). Trimming pared 0 bases from V and 3 bases from J, leaving 6 bases between. The CDR3 contains 12 residues. CDR3 residues: CAWSVEVYEQYF. The CDR3 DNA sequence: TGTGCCTGGAGTGTAGAGGTCTACGAGCAGTACTTC. Supplemented by reference TRBV30 and TRBJ2-7, the full variable domain reads SQTIHQWPATLVQPVGSPLSLECTVEGTSNPNLYWYRQAAGRGLQLLFYSVGIGQISSEVPQNLSASRPQDRQFILSSKKLLLSDSGFYLCAWSVEVYEQYFGPGTRLTVT.

The chain combines TRBV6-1 with TRBJ2-3, with TRBD2 matching 10 bases. Germline loops: CDR1 MNHNS, CDR2 SASEGT. The CDR3 totals 19 residues. The V segment lost 0 bases and the J segment 2 bases; nucleotides outside the gene matches: 11. CDR3 in DNA: TGTGCCAGCAGTGAAGCGGGCGGGGCTAGCGGGGGATTCACAGATACGCAGTATTTT. This gives the protein CASSEAGGASGGFTDTQYF.

The genes are TRBV6-5 and TRBJ1-3; tentative D call: TRBD1 (5 bases). The ends were cut back, 5 bases at V and 2 bases at J, with 13 bases in the middle. The CDR3 is made up of 15 amino acids. Germline V gene sequence: CDR1 MNHEY, CDR2 SVGAGI. The CDR3 DNA sequence: TGTGCCAGCAGTGCCGCTAGGGGCCCTGGAAACACCATATATTTT. Protein product: CASSAARGPGNTIYF.

The V and J genes are TRBV28 and TRBJ2-7; 8 positions agree with TRBD2. The CDR3 consists of 15 residues. Germline trimming cut 5 bases from V and 0 bases from J; bases unmatched to any gene: 6. CDR1 is MDHEN and CDR2 is SYDVKM in the germline V gene. The CDR3 reads CASSLLAGISYEQYF. The CDR3, as DNA: TGTGCCAGCAGTCTCCTAGCGGGTATCTCCTACGAGCAGTACTTC. The full variable domain, its missing parts supplied by reference TRBV28 and TRBJ2-7, is DVKVTQSSRYLVKRTGEKVFLECVQDMDHENMFWYRQDPGLGLRLIYFSYDVKMKEKGDIPEGYSVSREKKERFSLILESASTNQTSMYLCASSLLAGISYEQYFGPGTRLTVT.

The rearrangement links TRBV11-2 to TRBJ1-2; maybe TRBD1 (6 bases). Looked up from germline, CDR1 is SGHAT and CDR2 is FQNNGV. V was pared by 3 bases and J by 6 bases, with 17 bases between. This CDR3 contains 15 residues. The CDR3 loop is CASSFTEGVGDGYTF. In DNA, the CDR3 is TGTGCCAGCAGCTTTACAGAGGGGGTCGGCGATGGCTACACCTTC.

The chain recombines TRBV29-1 with TRBJ2-7; 10 nucleotides line up with TRBD2. With V trimmed by 7 bases and J by 2 bases, 11 bases remained unmatched. CDR1 is SQVTM, CDR2 ANQGSEA, per germline. The length of the CDR3 is 15 residues. CDR3 DNA: TGCAGCGGCTCCGGGACTAGCGTCCGAACCTACGAGCAGTACTTC. It translates to CSGSGTSVRTYEQYF.

The V call is TRBV30, the J call TRBJ1-1; a possible D gene is TRBD1 (6 bases). Germline V gene lookup returns CDR1 GTSNPN and CDR2 SVGIG (reference sequence). The CDR3 loop spans 15 amino acids. V was pared by 5 bases and J by 2 bases, with 18 bases between. In DNA form, the CDR3 reads TGTGCCTGGTTTCTGCCCGGGACAAAAAACACTGAAGCTTTCTTT. Amino acid sequence: CAWFLPGTKNTEAFF.

This chain uses TRBV7-2 with TRBJ2-7; D remains ambiguous. Germline CDR1 and CDR2: SGHTA and FQGNSA. This CDR3 contains 16 residues. V dropped 2 bases and J dropped 3 bases, with 17 bases sitting between them. The chain's CDR3 is CASSLIAGRLGYEQYF. The CDR3 DNA is TGTGCCAGCAGCTTAATCGCTGGCAGGCTGGGCTACGAGCAGTACTTC. The variable domain in full, completed from reference TRBV7-2 and TRBJ2-7, reads GAGVSQSPSNKVTEKGKDVELRCDPISGHTALYWYRQSLGQGLEFLIYFQGNSAPDKSGLPSDRFSAERTGGSVSTLTIQRTQQEDSAVYLCASSLIAGRLGYEQYFGPGTRLTVT.

J is TRBJ2-3 and V is TRBV9; 10 positions agree with TRBD2. The V gene's germline CDR1 is SGDLS and CDR2 YYNGEE. The J segment lost 4 bases and the V segment lost 2 bases, leaving 7 bases of the junction unmatched. This CDR3 contains 16 residues. The DNA of the CDR3 is TGTGCCAGCAGCGTGGCTAGCGGGAGTCGGGCAGATACGCAGTATTTT. It specifies CASSVASGSRADTQYF.

J is TRBJ1-5 and V is TRBV30; 11 bases fit TRBD1. This CDR3 is 15 amino acids long. Per the germline V gene, CDR1 is GTSNPN and CDR2 is SVGIG (reference sequence). V lost 0 bases and J lost 4; bases outside the gene matches: 2. The CDR3 spells CAWSVGDRGNQPQHF. The CDR3 region has the DNA TGTGCCTGGAGTGTGGGGGACAGGGGGAATCAGCCCCAGCATTTT. The whole variable domain, filled in from reference TRBV30 and TRBJ1-5, reads SQTIHQWPATLVQPVGSPLSLECTVEGTSNPNLYWYRQAAGRGLQLLFYSVGIGQISSEVPQNLSASRPQDRQFILSSKKLLLSDSGFYLCAWSVGDRGNQPQHFGDGTRLSIL.

V gene TRBV29-1 combines with J gene TRBJ1-1; D gene unclear. Germline lookup yields CDR1 SQVTM and CDR2 ANQGSEA. V was shortened by 6 bases and J by 4 bases, with 18 bases between the two germline ends. The CDR3 has 14 amino acids. This CDR3 reads CSVDESGRGTEAFF. CDR3 in DNA: TGCAGCGTCGACGAGTCAGGTCGGGGCACTGAAGCTTTCTTT. Full variable domain (rest looked up from reference TRBV29-1 and TRBJ1-1): SAVISQKPSRDICQRGTSLTIQCQVDSQVTMMFWYRQQPGQSLTLIATANQGSEATYESGFVIDKFPISRPNLTFSTLTVSNMSPEDSSIYLCSVDESGRGTEAFFGQGTRLTVV.

The chain carries TRBV2 and TRBJ2-7; 8 bases align to TRBD2. V shed 4 bases and J 4 bases; nucleotides not matched to a gene: 3. Germline V gene sequence: CDR1 SNHLY, CDR2 FYNNEI. This CDR3 region has 13 residues. The CDR3 reads CASSGGLGYEQYF. The DNA of the CDR3 is TGTGCCAGCAGTGGGGGACTAGGTTACGAGCAGTACTTC.

The chain employs TRBV5-6 and TRBJ1-1, with TRBD1 as a possible D gene (5 bases). The CDR3 spans 15 residues. V was pared by 6 bases and J by 8 bases, with 23 bases between. Germline CDR1 SGHDT, CDR2 YYEEEE. In DNA, the CDR3 is TGTGCCAGCACGGCGGACCCTCAGGGTGCTGCCGAAGCTTTCTTT. As protein: CASTADPQGAAEAFF.

Here the CDR3 reads CASSLKLAGDHTGELFF. CDR3 coding DNA: TGTGCCAGCAGCTTAAAACTAGCGGGAGACCACACCGGGGAGCTGTTTTTT. The V call is TRBV5-4, the J call TRBJ2-2; TRBD2 matches 11 bases. Trimming took 2 bases from V and 3 from J; bases not matched to a gene: 6. The CDR3 is 17 residues long. Germline CDR1 reads SGHNT; CDR2 reads YYREEE (reference sequence).

V usage is TRBV19 and J usage is TRBJ1-1; 9 bases agree with TRBD1. J was trimmed by 1 base and V by 7 bases; bases with no gene match: 7. The length of the CDR3 is 15 residues. Germline V lookup: CDR1 LNHDA, CDR2 SQIVND (reference sequence). The DNA of the CDR3 is TGTGCCAGTATCAATCGGGGACAGGGGAACACTGAAGCTTTCTTT. This gives the protein CASINRGQGNTEAFF.

The CDR3 coding sequence is TGCAGCGTTGTAGGACACCTATCCTACAATGAGCAGTTCTTC. Translated: CSVVGHLSYNEQFF. The chain joins TRBV29-1 to TRBJ2-1, with D perhaps TRBD1 (5 bases). Germline CDR1 reads SQVTM; CDR2 reads ANQGSEA. Trimming pared 4 bases from V and 1 base from J, leaving 11 bases between. CDR3 length equals 14 residues.

The chain employs TRBV11-2 and TRBJ1-2; D is possibly TRBD1 (5 bases). The CDR3 spans 15 residues. Germline CDR1 is SGHAT and CDR2 is FQNNGV. V was clipped by 5 bases and J by 4 bases, with 17 bases between them. The CDR3 DNA follows: TGTGCCAGCAGCCCACAACGGGGGGTGGCCTATGGCTACACCTTC. Its translation: CASSPQRGVAYGYTF.

This chain joins TRBV6-1 and TRBJ2-1, with 11 bases lining up with TRBD1. The germline V gene encodes CDR1 MNHNS and CDR2 SASEGT. The J segment lost 8 bases and the V segment lost 5 bases, leaving 5 bases of the junction unmatched. The length of the CDR3 is 14 residues. The CDR3 DNA sequence: TGTGCCAGCAGTCGCCGGGACAGGGGGGATGAGCAGTTCTTC. It translates to CASSRRDRGDEQFF.

This clone was observed a few times. This sequence joins TRBV27 and TRBJ1-2, with D possibly being TRBD1 (6 bases). Germline lookup yields CDR1 MNHEY and CDR2 SMNVEV (reference sequence). CDR3 length equals 14 residues. V lost 2 bases and J 4 bases, leaving 11 bases between the germline ends. CDR3 nucleotides: TGTGCCAGCAGTTTAGCGGGGGCGGTCTATGGCTACACCTTC. Encoded protein: CASSLAGAVYGYTF.

The rearrangement joins TRBV5-1 to TRBJ1-5; no firm D call. From germline, CDR1 is SGHRS and CDR2 YFSETQ. Between the trimmed V and J ends, which lost 5 bases and 5 bases, there was a span of 14 bases. CDR3 length equals 14 residues. The CDR3 sequence is CASSPGRADQPQHF. The DNA for the CDR3 is TGCGCCAGCAGTCCCGGGAGGGCTGATCAGCCCCAGCATTTT.

The chain combines TRBV5-5 with TRBJ2-3; perhaps TRBD2 as D (5 bases). V was shortened by 5 bases and J by 5 bases, with 18 bases between the two germline ends. The CDR3 runs to 15 residues. Germline values: CDR1 SGHKS, CDR2 YYEKEE (reference sequence). For the CDR3, the DNA is TGTGCCAGCAGTGGGAGCGACGGGGTTAAAGATACGCAGTATTTT. As protein: CASSGSDGVKDTQYF.

This chain uses TRBV5-4 with TRBJ1-2; no definite D call. Looked up from germline, CDR1 is SGHNT and CDR2 is YYREEE (reference sequence). The CDR3 totals 13 residues. The ends were cut back, 5 bases at V and 7 bases at J, with 15 bases in the middle. CDR3 coding DNA: TGTGCCAGCAGTCTGGTCCGGGATTTTGGCTACACCTTC. This sequence encodes CASSLVRDFGYTF. Variable domain in full (rest from reference TRBV5-4 and TRBJ1-2): ETGVTQSPTHLIKTRGQQVTLRCSSQSGHNTVSWYQQALGQGPQFIFQYYREEENGRGNFPPRFSGLQFPNYSSELNVNALELDDSALYLCASSLVRDFGYTFGSGTRLTVV.